This T cell receptor beta chain is drawn from a study of long-term antiretroviral therapy in people with HIV. Overall study context: It was about a decade after the earliest samples that the 2015 immediate-ART recommendation appeared. Findings and caveats of the study: Viral resistance, ART adherence and therapy changes all lacked available data. ART was followed by higher diversity that remained below transplant donor controls.

As for this clone: The target antigen is unknown.

The immunoSEQ assay was v3.0, run at survey level. The target of sequencing was roughly 35,000-55,000 T-cell genomes per sample. Clones were sequenced by immunoSEQ multiplex PCR, and TCRdb holds only the in-frame ones, with some missing. Of about 16,000 clones in the sample, roughly 80% were seen once. The CDR3 has 18 residues. From germline, CDR1 is SGHAT and CDR2 FQNNGV. J lost 0 bases, V lost 5 bases, and 5 bases had no gene match. Sequenced material: unsorted PBMCs, taken 1.5 years before starting antiretroviral therapy. This TCR derives from a woman between 45 and 60 years old with HIV. This chain links TRBV11-2 with TRBJ2-2; the match to TRBD2 covers 14 bases. This CDR3 reads CASSPGLAGGPNTGELFF. In DNA, the CDR3 is TGTGCCAGCAGCCCCGGACTAGCGGGGGGTCCGAACACCGGGGAGCTGTTTTTT.